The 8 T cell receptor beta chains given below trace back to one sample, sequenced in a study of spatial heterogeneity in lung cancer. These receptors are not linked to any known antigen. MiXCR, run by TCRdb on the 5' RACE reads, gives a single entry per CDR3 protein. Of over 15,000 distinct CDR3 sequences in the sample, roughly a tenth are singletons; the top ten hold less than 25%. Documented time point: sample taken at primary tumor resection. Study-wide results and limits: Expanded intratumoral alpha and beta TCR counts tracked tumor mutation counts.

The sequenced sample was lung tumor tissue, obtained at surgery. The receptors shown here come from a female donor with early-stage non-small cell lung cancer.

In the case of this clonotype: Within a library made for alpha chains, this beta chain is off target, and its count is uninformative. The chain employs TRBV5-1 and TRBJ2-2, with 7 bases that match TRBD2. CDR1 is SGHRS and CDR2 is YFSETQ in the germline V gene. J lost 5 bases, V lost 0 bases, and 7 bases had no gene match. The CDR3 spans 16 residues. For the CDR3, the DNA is TGCGCCAGCAGCTTGGGGCCTAGCGGACCAACCGGGGAGCTGTTTTTT. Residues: CASSLGPSGPTGELFF.

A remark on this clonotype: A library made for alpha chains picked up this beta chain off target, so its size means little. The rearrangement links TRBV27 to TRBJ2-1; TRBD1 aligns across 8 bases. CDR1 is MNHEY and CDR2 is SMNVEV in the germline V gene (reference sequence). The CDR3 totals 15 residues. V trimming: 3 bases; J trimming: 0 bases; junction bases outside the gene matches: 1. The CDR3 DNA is TGTGCCAGCAGTTTGGACAGGGACTCCTACAATGAGCAGTTCTTC. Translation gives CASSLDRDSYNEQFF.

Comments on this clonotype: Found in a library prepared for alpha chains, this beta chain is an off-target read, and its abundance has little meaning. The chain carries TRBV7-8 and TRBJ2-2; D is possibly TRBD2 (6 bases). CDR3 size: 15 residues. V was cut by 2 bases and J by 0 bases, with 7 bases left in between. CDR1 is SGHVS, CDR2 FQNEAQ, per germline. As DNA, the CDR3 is TGTGCCAGCAGCTTATCGGGGGCGAACACCGGGGAGCTGTTTTTT. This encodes CASSLSGANTGELFF.

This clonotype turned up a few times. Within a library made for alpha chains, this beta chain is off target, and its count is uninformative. In nucleotides, the CDR3 is TGTGCCAGCAGCCCTCAGGTGGACACTGAAGCTTTCTTT. It yields the protein CASSPQVDTEAFF. The chain joins TRBV14 to TRBJ1-1; D gene uncertain. The CDR3 totals 13 residues. The ends were cut back, 4 bases at V and 3 bases at J, with 9 bases in the middle. Germline V lookup: CDR1 SGHDN, CDR2 FVKESK.

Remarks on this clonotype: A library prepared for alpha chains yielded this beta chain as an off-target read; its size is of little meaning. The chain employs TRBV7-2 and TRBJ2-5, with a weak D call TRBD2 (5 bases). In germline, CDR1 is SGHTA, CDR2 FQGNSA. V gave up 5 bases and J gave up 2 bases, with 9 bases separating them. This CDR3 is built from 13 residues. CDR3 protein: CASSPRRQETQYF. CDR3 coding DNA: TGTGCCAGCAGCCCCAGGAGGCAAGAGACCCAGTACTTC.

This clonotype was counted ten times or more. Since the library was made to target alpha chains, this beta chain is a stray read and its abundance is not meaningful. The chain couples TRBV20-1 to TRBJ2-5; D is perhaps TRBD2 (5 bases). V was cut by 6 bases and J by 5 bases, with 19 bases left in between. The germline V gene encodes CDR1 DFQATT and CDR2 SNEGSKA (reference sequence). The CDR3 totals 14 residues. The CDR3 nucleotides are TGCAGTGCCACACGAGCCGGGCGAGGGGAGACCCAGTACTTC. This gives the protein CSATRAGRGETQYF.

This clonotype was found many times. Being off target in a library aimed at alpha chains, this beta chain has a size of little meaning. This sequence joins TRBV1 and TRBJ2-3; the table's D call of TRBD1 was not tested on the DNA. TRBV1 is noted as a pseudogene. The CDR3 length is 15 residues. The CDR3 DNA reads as TGCACCAGCAGCTACGGACAGGGCGACGCAGATACGCAGTATTTT. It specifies CTSSYGQGDADTQYF.

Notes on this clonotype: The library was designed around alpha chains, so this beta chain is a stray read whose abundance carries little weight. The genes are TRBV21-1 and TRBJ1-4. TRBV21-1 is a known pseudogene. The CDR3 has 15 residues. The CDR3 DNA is TGTGCCAGCAGCATTCCAGGGAGAGCCAATGAAAAACTGTTTTTT. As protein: CASSIPGRANEKLFF.